This T cell receptor beta chain was recovered during a study of regulatory T cells in long-lasting Graves disease. About the research overall: For a period under 3 months, newly diagnosed Graves' patients had taken antithyroid drugs.

Arm-PCR of CDR3 regions and iRepertoire HTBI primers were the basis on which TCR beta libraries were built. From the multiplex PCR reads, TCRdb called clonotypes with MiXCR, one entry per CDR3 protein. Here the sample spans about 470,000 distinct CDR3 sequences, under 15% being singletons. Specified time point: newly diagnosed GD, antithyroid drugs for less than 3 months. RNA extracted from PBMCs served as the sequencing template. Each of the patients was recruited from an endocrinology department situated in Xi'an, China. Germline V gene data show CDR1 as KGHDR and CDR2 as SFDVKD. The J segment lost 3 bases and the V segment lost 3 bases, leaving 11 bases of the junction unmatched. The CDR3 totals 18 residues. Another study also made use of these data, one on T cells in Graves' hyperthyroidism and ophthalmopathy.

The input for sequencing was peripheral blood mononuclear cells (PBMCs), taken at new diagnosis, from a patient treated with antithyroid drugs. The rearrangement joins TRBV24-1 to TRBJ2-1; the match to TRBD2 covers 9 bases. This TCR was recovered from a woman in her 30s with Graves disease. CDR3 amino acids: CATSDPYSGRGSYNEQFF. The CDR3 coding sequence is TGTGCCACCAGTGATCCGTATAGCGGGAGAGGAAGCTACAATGAGCAGTTCTTC.